Sequencing of this T cell receptor beta chain was carried out in a study of identical twins. This CDR3 is built from 13 residues. CDR1 and CDR2 from the germline V gene are SGHRS and YFSETQ. In its sample, this clonotype was seen many times. One end of the junction is discordant with germline, which a read error may explain. TCRdb ran MiXCR on the 5' RACE reads and lists one entry per CDR3 protein. The table has about 890,000 distinct CDR3 sequences, around an eighth seen once; the top ten hold about 1.6%. The data also belong to a second study, concerning yellow fever vaccine responses in identical twins.

The rearrangement joins TRBV5-1 to TRBJ2-3; D is undetermined. The sample comprised PBMCs. This sequence originates from a woman in her late teens or twenties in good health. DNA of the CDR3: TGTGCCAGCAGCCTAGAGTTCACAGATACGCAGTATTTT. Its protein is CASSLEFTDTQYF.